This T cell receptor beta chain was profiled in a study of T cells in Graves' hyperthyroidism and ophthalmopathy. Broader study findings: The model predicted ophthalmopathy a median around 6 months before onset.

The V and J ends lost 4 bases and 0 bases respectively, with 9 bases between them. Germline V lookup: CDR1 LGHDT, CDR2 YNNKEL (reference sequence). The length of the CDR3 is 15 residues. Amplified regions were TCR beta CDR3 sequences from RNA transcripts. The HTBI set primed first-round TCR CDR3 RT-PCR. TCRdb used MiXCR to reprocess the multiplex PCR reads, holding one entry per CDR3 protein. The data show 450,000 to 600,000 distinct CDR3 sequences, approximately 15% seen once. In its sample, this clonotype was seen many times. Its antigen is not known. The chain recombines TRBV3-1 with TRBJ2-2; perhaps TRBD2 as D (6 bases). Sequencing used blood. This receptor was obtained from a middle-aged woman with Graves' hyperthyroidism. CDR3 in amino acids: CASSRTTANTGELFF. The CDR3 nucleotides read TGTGCCAGCAGCCGGACTACCGCGAACACCGGGGAGCTGTTTTTT. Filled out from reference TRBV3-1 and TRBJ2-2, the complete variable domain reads DTAVSQTPKYLVTQMGNDKSIKCEQNLGHDTMYWYKQDSKKFLKIMFSYNNKELIINETVPNRFSPKSPDKAHLNLHINSLELGDSAVYFCASSRTTANTGELFFGEGSRLTVL.